The source of this TCR beta chain is a study of T cell changes during pregnancy in multiple sclerosis (dated by TCRdb to about 2019). Regarding the complete study: The study looked at changes in the T cell repertoire across pregnancy in women with multiple sclerosis.

Library prep was done by the immunoSEQ multiplex PCR assay. The source is immuneACCESS, and TCRdb retained only in-frame sequences with V and J called. Part of the clones is not carried over; for the studies checked, unresolved V genes explain less than half of this, and the remainder is unexplained. This sample holds about 34,000 clones; approximately 90% were observed only once. Clones ranked in the top ten supply roughly 4.5% of the sample. Details on this clone: Its cognate antigen has yet to be identified. Base qualities were left out, and no much larger clone turns up one base away.

From its cysteine to its phenylalanine, the CDR3 spans 12 amino acids. Of all the DNA, just the CDR3 is kept, 36 bases in frame from base 1. V was cut back by 4 bases and J by 7 bases, leaving a gap of 12 bases between them. CDR1 and CDR2 (SGDLS, YYNGEE) derive from the germline V gene. The source was CD8+ T cells from peripheral blood mononuclear cells, collected in the second trimester of pregnancy. Recombination connected TRBV9 to TRBJ2-7, and perhaps TRBD1 as D gene, on 6 matching bases. The sequence was collected from a female donor with multiple sclerosis, enrolled in a pregnancy study. The bases are TGTGCCAGCAGCCCACAGGGTCAGGAGCAGTACTTC. Its translation reads: CASSPQGQEQYF.